This TCR beta chain was sequenced in a study of beta chain features in type 1 diabetes. Study overall: Across the samples, roughly 98,000,000 sorted cells were examined in total.

Of note for this clone: Antigen: not known.

Overall study findings and caveats: Patients with Type 1 diabetes showed moderately but significantly shorter TCRB CDR3s in all four CD4+ subsets.

As every portion of the isolated RNA was reverse transcribed, the sequencing read expressed TCRB transcripts. Clones were read by immunoSEQ multiplex PCR, and TCRdb kept only the in-frame ones, dropping some. The repertoire includes 200,000 to 250,000 clones, over 11% of them detected once, and approximately 0.02% sits in the top ten. Sampling consisted of one heparinised blood draw per donor, averaging about 116 mL. This clonotype was sampled from a man aged 25-45 years with type 1 diabetes. Sample: naive CD4+ T cells from blood.

CDR3 DNA: TGTGCCAGCAGCTTCGGGGAGTACACTGAAGCTTTCTTT. Protein sequence: CASSFGEYTEAFF. The rearrangement links TRBV7-6 to TRBJ1-1; D unclear. Trimming stripped 3 bases from V and 3 bases from J, with 8 bases between. The CDR3 sequence is 13 residues long. CDR1 and CDR2 (germline): SGHVS, FNYEAQ.